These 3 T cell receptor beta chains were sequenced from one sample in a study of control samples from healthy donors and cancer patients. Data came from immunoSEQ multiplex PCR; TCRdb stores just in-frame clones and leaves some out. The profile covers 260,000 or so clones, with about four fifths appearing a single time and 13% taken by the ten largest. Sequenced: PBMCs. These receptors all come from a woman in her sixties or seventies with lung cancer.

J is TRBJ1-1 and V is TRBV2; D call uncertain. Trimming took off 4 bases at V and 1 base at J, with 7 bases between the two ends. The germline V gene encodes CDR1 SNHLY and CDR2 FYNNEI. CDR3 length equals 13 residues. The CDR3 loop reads CASSVSANTEAFF. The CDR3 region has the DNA TGTGCCAGCAGTGTGTCAGCGAACACTGAAGCTTTCTTT.

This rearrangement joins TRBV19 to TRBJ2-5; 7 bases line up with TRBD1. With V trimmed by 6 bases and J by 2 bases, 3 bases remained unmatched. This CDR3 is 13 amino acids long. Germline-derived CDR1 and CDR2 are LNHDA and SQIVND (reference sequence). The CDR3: CASSTGQQETQYF. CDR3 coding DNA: TGTGCCAGTAGCACGGGACAGCAAGAGACCCAGTACTTC.

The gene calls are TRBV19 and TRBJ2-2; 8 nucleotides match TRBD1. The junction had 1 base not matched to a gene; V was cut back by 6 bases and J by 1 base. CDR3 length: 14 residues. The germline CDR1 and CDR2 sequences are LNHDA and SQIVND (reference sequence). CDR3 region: CASRGTGNTGELFF. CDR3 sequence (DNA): TGTGCCAGTAGGGGGACAGGGAACACCGGGGAGCTGTTTTTT. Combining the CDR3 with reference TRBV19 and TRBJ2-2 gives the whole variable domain DGGITQSPKYLFRKEGQNVTLSCEQNLNHDAMYWYRQDPGQGLRLIYYSQIVNDFQKGDIAEGYSVSREKKESFPLTVTSAQKNPTAFYLCASRGTGNTGELFFGEGSRLTVL.